The 15 T cell receptor beta chains in this list originate from one sample, sequenced in a study of cytomegalovirus exposure and HLA in healthy donors. Researchers ran the PCR with 60 Vbeta and 13 Jbeta primers. Libraries were prepared by immunoSEQ multiplex PCR; TCRdb keeps only in-frame clonotypes and omits some of them. Of 65,000 to 95,000 clones detected, 78% appear once; the ten largest clones hold less than 7%. The sequenced sample was PBMCs. The receptor set was obtained from a male donor in good health and CMV-seropositive.

This clone was counted once. The chain joins TRBV10-3 to TRBJ2-1; 8 bases line up with TRBD1. CDR3 length: 15 residues. Trimming cost V 0 bases and J 7 bases; bases outside gene matches: 5. Looked up from germline, CDR1 is ENHRY and CDR2 is SYGVKD. DNA for the CDR3: TGTGCCATCAGTGAGTCGTTAGGACAGGGAAATGAGCAGTTCTTC. This translates into CAISESLGQGNEQFF.

The chain joins TRBV6-1 to TRBJ1-4; D perhaps matches TRBD1 (5 bases). CDR3 size: 11 residues. The V and J ends lost 6 bases and 13 bases respectively, with 12 bases between them. CDR1 and CDR2 from the germline V gene are MNHNS and SASEGT. CDR3 amino acids: CASRSGTALFF. The CDR3 nucleotides are TGTGCCAGCAGATCCGGGACTGCACTGTTTTTT.

The chain carries TRBV10-3 and TRBJ2-7, with D hard to call. The CDR3 is made up of 14 amino acids. Germline values: CDR1 ENHRY, CDR2 SYGVKD. V lost 10 bases and J lost 1, with 17 bases in between. Written as DNA, the CDR3 is TGTGCCACCGTGGGTGGGCCGAATTCCTACGAGCAGTACTTC. Protein sequence: CATVGGPNSYEQYF.

The chain joins TRBV28 to TRBJ2-3; TRBD1 is a possible D gene (6 bases). Germline CDR1 MDHEN, CDR2 SYDVKM. V shed 9 bases and J shed 2 bases, with 15 bases lying between them. The CDR3 totals 14 residues. CDR3 DNA: TGTGCCAGTACCGGAGGACAGAACACAGATACGCAGTATTTT. It specifies CASTGGQNTDTQYF.

The chain carries TRBV5-1 and TRBJ2-1; 8 nucleotides align to TRBD1. With 5 bases clipped from V and 11 bases from J, the junction kept 12 bases outside the gene matches. The CDR3 loop spans 14 amino acids. CDR1 and CDR2 from the germline V gene are SGHRS and YFSETQ. The CDR3 DNA sequence: TGCGCCAGCAGTCGTAGGACAGGGTCGTTGCAGCAGTTCTTC. Translated: CASSRRTGSLQQFF.

The chain carries TRBV2 and TRBJ2-2; 13 bases align to TRBD2. In germline, CDR1 is SNHLY, CDR2 FYNNEI. V shed 6 bases, J shed 5 bases, and the junction held 3 bases outside the gene matches. The CDR3 runs to 15 residues. CDR3 loop: CASRELAGGTGELFF. CDR3 sequence (DNA): TGTGCCAGCAGGGAACTAGCGGGGGGGACCGGGGAGCTGTTTTTT.

The chain links TRBV7-2 to TRBJ2-7; 7 positions match TRBD1. This CDR3 is 13 amino acids long. V dropped 5 bases and J dropped 6; count of bases not matched to a gene: 7. Germline lookup yields CDR1 SGHTA and CDR2 FQGNSA. CDR3 in amino acids: CASSPHEGAEQYF. CDR3 coding DNA: TGTGCCAGCAGCCCCCACGAGGGGGCCGAGCAGTACTTC.

The chain employs TRBV28 and TRBJ1-4, with D possibly being TRBD1 (6 bases). The ends were cut back, 9 bases at V and 3 bases at J, with 11 bases in the middle. Per germline, CDR1 MDHEN and CDR2 SYDVKM. This CDR3 is built from 13 residues. For the CDR3, the DNA is TGTGCCAGTCAGGGGACGGCTAATGAAAAACTGTTTTTT. Protein sequence: CASQGTANEKLFF.

This clone was picked up a small number of times. This chain joins TRBV7-2 and TRBJ1-2, with D uncertain. Germline CDR1 and CDR2: SGHTA and FQGNSA. With 4 bases removed from V and 8 bases from J, the gap between germline ends came to 11 bases. This CDR3 has 12 residues. CDR3 nucleotide sequence: TGTGCCAGCAGCTCGATGCGGGGAGGCTACACCTTC. It codes for CASSSMRGGYTF. The variable domain in full, completed from reference TRBV7-2 and TRBJ1-2, reads GAGVSQSPSNKVTEKGKDVELRCDPISGHTALYWYRQSLGQGLEFLIYFQGNSAPDKSGLPSDRFSAERTGGSVSTLTIQRTQQEDSAVYLCASSSMRGGYTFGSGTRLTVV.

The gene calls are TRBV5-1 and TRBJ1-2, with 9 positions matching TRBD1. In germline, CDR1 is SGHRS, CDR2 YFSETQ. The CDR3 covers 16 residues. V lost 5 bases, J lost 7 bases, and 15 bases stayed unmatched. CDR3 in DNA: TGCGCCAGCAGTCCTGGACAGGGGATTTTGACGGGTGGCTACACCTTC. Protein: CASSPGQGILTGGYTF.

The V and J genes are TRBV7-8 and TRBJ1-6; 7 nucleotides align to TRBD1. Germline-derived CDR1 and CDR2 are SGHVS and FQNEAQ. V gave up 0 bases and J gave up 11 bases; unmatched junction bases: 4. The CDR3 covers 14 residues. CDR3 nucleotides: TGTGCCAGCAGCTTAGCGCAGGGGGAAACACCCCTCCACTTT. Protein: CASSLAQGETPLHF.

The chain links TRBV5-5 to TRBJ2-5, with TRBD2 matching over 7 bases. V shed 4 bases and J 7 bases; nucleotides not matched to a gene: 16. The CDR3 sequence is 16 residues long. Germline loops: CDR1 SGHKS, CDR2 YYEKEE (reference sequence). In DNA form, the CDR3 reads TGTGCCAGCAGCCCGTTGGGGGGGGGAGGATCTTGGACCCAGTACTTC. This sequence encodes CASSPLGGGGSWTQYF.

This clone appeared a few times. The chain is built from TRBV28 and TRBJ1-4, with D possibly TRBD1 on 6 matching bases. The CDR3 is made up of 15 amino acids. V was shortened by 5 bases and J by 6 bases, with 16 bases between the two germline ends. Germline V gene data show CDR1 as MDHEN and CDR2 as SYDVKM. The CDR3 sequence is CASSPITGIDEKLFF. DNA for the CDR3: TGTGCCAGCAGTCCGATAACAGGGATCGATGAAAAACTGTTTTTT.

On this clone: Relative to the germline gene, one junction end is altered; a read error may explain this. The rearrangement links TRBV6-1 to TRBJ1-3, with 9 bases identical to TRBD1. Looked up from germline, CDR1 is MNHNS and CDR2 is SASEGT. This CDR3 comprises 16 residues. CDR3 sequence reads: CASGEQGAISGNTIYF. In DNA form, the CDR3 reads TGTGCCAGCGGTGAACAGGGGGCAATCTCTGGAAACACCATATATTTT.

The rearrangement links TRBV7-2 to TRBJ2-5; D unresolved. CDR3 length: 13 residues. V gave up 5 bases and J gave up 3 bases, with 10 bases separating them. Looked up from germline, CDR1 is SGHTA and CDR2 is FQGNSA. CDR3 in DNA: TGTGCCAGCAGCCCCCACCCGGAAGAGACCCAGTACTTC. Translated: CASSPHPEETQYF.